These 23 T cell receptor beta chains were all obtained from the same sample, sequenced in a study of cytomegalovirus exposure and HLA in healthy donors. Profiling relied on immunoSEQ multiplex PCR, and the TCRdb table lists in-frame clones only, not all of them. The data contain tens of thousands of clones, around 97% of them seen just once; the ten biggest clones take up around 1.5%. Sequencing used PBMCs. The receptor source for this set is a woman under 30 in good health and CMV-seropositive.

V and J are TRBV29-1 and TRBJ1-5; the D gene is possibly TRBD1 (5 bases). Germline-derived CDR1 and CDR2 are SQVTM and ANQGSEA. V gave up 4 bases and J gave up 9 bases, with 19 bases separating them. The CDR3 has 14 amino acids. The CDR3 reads CSVVWQGPGRPQHF. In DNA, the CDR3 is TGCAGCGTTGTGTGGCAGGGCCCAGGTAGGCCCCAGCATTTT.

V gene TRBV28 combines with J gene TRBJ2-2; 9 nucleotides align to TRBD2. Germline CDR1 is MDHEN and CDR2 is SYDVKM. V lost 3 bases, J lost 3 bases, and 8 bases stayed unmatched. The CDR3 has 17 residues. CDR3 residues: CASSFQAGGLHTGELFF. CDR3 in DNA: TGTGCCAGCAGTTTCCAGGCGGGAGGGCTCCACACCGGGGAGCTGTTTTTT.

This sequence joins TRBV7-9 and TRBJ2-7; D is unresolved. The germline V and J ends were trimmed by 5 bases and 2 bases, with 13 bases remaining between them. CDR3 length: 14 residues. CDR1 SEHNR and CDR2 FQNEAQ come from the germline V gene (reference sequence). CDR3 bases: TGTGCCAGCAGCCACTCCAGGAACGCCTACGAGCAGTACTTC. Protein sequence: CASSHSRNAYEQYF.

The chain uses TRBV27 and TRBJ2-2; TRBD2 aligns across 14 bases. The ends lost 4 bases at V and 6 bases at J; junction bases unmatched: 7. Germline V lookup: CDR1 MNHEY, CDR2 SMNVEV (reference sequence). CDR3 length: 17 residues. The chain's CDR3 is CASSSPGTSGRAGELFF. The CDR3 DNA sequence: TGTGCCAGCAGTTCCCCGGGGACTAGCGGGAGAGCCGGGGAGCTGTTTTTT.

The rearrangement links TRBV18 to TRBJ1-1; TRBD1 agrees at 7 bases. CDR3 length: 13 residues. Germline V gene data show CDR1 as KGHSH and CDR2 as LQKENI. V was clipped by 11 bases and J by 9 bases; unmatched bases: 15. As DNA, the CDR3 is TGTGCCTTCGGGGGGGCGACAGGGTCTAAAGCTTTCTTT. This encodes CAFGGATGSKAFF.

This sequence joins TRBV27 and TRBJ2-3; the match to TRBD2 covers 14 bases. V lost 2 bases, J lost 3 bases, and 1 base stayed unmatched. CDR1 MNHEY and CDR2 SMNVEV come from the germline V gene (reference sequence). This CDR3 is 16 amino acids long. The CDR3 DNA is TGTGCCAGCAGTTTAGGGACTAGCGGGAGAACAGATACGCAGTATTTT. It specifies CASSLGTSGRTDTQYF.

CDR3 region: CASSQVPAGQRDTGELFF. CDR3 DNA: TGCGCCAGCAGCCAAGTACCGGCTGGTCAGCGGGACACCGGGGAGCTGTTTTTT. This chain joins TRBV4-1 and TRBJ2-2, with TRBD2 as a possible D gene (6 bases). The CDR3 has 18 residues. Trimming removed 1 base at V and 3 bases at J, with 18 bases between. Germline CDR1 and CDR2: MGHRA and YSYEKL.

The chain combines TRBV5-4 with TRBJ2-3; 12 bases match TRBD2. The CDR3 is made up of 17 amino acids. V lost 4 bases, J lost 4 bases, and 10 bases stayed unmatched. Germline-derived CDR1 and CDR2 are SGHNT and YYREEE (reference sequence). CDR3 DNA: TGTGCCAGCAGCCCCCCACCTAGCGGGAGGGCCGCAGATACGCAGTATTTT. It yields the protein CASSPPPSGRAADTQYF.

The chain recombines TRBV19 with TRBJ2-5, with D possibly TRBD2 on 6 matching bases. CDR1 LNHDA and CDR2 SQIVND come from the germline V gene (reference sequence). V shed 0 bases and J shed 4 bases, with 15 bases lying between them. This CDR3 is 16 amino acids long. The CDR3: CASSIEAGSGLETQYF. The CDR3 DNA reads TGTGCCAGTAGTATAGAAGCAGGGTCGGGACTAGAGACCCAGTACTTC.

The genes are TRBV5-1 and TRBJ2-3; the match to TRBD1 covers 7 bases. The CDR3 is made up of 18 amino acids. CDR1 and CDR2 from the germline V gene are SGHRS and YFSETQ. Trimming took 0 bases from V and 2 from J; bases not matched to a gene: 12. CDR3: CASSLEGSGQLITDTQYF. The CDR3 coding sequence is TGCGCCAGCAGCTTGGAAGGGTCGGGACAGCTAATCACAGATACGCAGTATTTT.

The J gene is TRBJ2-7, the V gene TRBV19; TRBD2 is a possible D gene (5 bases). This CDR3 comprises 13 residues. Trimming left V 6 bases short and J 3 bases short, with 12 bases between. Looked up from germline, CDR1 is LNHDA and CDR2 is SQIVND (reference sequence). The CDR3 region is CASRLDWNYEQYF. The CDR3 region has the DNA TGTGCCAGTAGACTGGACTGGAACTACGAGCAGTACTTC.

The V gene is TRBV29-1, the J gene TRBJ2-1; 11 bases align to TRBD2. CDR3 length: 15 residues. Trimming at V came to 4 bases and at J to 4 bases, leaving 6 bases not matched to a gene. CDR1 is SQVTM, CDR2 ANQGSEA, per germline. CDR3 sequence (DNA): TGCAGCGTTGTTACTAGCGGGAGAACTTACAATGAGCAGTTCTTC. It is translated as CSVVTSGRTYNEQFF.

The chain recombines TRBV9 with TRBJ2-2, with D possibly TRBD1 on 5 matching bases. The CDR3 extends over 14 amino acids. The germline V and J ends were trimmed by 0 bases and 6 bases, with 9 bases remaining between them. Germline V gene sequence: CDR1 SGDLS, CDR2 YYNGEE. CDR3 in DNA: TGTGCCAGCAGCGTAGGGTTAGGGGCCGGGGAGCTGTTTTTT. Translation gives CASSVGLGAGELFF.

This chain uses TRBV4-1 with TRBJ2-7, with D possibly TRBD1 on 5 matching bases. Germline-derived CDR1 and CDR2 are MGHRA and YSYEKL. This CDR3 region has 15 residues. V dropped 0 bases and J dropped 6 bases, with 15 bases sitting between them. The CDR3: CASSQDGQGSGEQYF. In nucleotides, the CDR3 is TGCGCCAGCAGCCAAGACGGGCAGGGTAGTGGCGAGCAGTACTTC.

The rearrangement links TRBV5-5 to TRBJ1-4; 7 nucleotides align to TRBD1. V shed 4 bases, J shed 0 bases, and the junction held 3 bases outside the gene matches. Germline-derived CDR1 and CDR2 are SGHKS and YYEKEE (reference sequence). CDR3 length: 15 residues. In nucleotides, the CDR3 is TGTGCCAGCAGCCCGACAGGGTCAACTAATGAAAAACTGTTTTTT. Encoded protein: CASSPTGSTNEKLFF.

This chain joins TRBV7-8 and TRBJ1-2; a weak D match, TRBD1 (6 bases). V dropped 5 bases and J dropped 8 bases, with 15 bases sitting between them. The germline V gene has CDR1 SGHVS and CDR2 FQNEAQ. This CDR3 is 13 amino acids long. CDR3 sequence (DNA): TGTGCCAGCAGCCCTACAGGGTCGGGAGGCTACACCTTC. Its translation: CASSPTGSGGYTF.

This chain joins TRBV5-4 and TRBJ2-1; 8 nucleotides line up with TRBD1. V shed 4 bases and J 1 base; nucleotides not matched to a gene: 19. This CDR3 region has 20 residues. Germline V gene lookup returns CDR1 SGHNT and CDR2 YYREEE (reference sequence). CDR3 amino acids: CASSVPAGGLGGRSYNEQFF. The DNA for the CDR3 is TGTGCCAGCAGCGTGCCCGCAGGGGGCTTAGGGGGTAGGTCCTACAATGAGCAGTTCTTC.

DNA of the CDR3: TGTGCCAGCAGTTCAAGACTAGCGGGAGGCTACAATGAGCAGTTCTTC. It codes for CASSSRLAGGYNEQFF. V is TRBV28 and J is TRBJ2-1; 13 nucleotides align to TRBD2. After removal of 4 bases from V and 3 bases from J, the junction contained 3 bases not matched to a gene. Germline-derived CDR1 and CDR2 are MDHEN and SYDVKM. The CDR3 runs to 16 residues.

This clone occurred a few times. Here the CDR3 DNA reads TGTGCCAGCAGTTTAGTAATTAGTAGGACAGGGGACGGCTACACCTTC. It codes for CASSLVISRTGDGYTF. V gene TRBV28 combines with J gene TRBJ1-2; 9 bases are shared with TRBD1. V lost 2 bases to trimming and J lost 8 bases; unmatched junction nucleotides: 12. This CDR3 region has 16 residues. The germline V gene encodes CDR1 MDHEN and CDR2 SYDVKM.

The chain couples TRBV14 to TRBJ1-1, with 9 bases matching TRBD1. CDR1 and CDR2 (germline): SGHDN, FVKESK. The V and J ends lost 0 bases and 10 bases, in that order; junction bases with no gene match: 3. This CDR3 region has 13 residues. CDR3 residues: CASSQDRTGAAFF. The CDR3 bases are TGTGCCAGCAGCCAAGATCGGACAGGGGCAGCTTTCTTT.

Here the CDR3 DNA reads TGTGCCAGCAGCTTAACAGGGGGCGGCTACGAGCAGTACTTC. This sequence encodes CASSLTGGGYEQYF. The chain recombines TRBV11-1 with TRBJ2-7, with TRBD1 identical over 9 bases. Germline CDR1 SGHAT, CDR2 FQDESV (reference sequence). V shed 2 bases, J shed 3 bases, and the junction held 2 bases outside the gene matches. The CDR3 has 14 residues. Full variable domain (rest looked up from reference TRBV11-1 and TRBJ2-7): EAEVAQSPRYKITEKSQAVAFWCDPISGHATLYWYRQILGQGPELLVQFQDESVVDDSQLPKDRFSAERLKGVDSTLKIQPAELGDSAMYLCASSLTGGGYEQYFGPGTRLTVT.

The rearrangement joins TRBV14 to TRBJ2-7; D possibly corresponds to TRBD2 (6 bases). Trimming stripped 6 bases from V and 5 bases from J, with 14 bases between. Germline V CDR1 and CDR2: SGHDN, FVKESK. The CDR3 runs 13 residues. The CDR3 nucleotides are TGTGCCAGCAGTAATAGGAGGGACCACGAGCAGTACTTC. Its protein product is CASSNRRDHEQYF.

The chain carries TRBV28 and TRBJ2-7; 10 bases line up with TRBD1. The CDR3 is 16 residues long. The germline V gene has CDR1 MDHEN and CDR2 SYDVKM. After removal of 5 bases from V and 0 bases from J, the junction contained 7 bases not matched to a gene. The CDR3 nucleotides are TGTGCCAGCAGTAAGCCGGGACAGGGGCTCTCCTACGAGCAGTACTTC. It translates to CASSKPGQGLSYEQYF.